These 17 T cell receptor beta chains share one sample of origin, sequenced in a study of metastatic and nonmetastatic thyroid tumors. Through MiXCR, TCRdb re-clonotyped the PCR reads. The repertoire includes 15,000 to 20,000 clones, less than 35% of them detected once, and around 20% sits in the top ten. Thyroid surgery was performed in patients who had received no treatment beforehand. The sequenced material came from adjacent normal tissue. All receptors derive from a female donor with papillary thyroid cancer or a benign thyroid nodule (not recorded which). Some clones in this sample may be carry-over from other donors' samples.

The chain recombines TRBV6-1 with TRBJ1-2; D not resolved. The CDR3 extends over 12 amino acids. Germline V gene lookup returns CDR1 MNHNS and CDR2 SASEGT. Between the trimmed V and J ends, which lost 5 bases and 5 bases, there was a span of 9 bases. Here the CDR3 DNA reads TGTGCCAGCAGTCGGAGGGCGTATGGCTACACCTTC. It is translated as CASSRRAYGYTF.

This chain uses TRBV18 with TRBJ1-5; perhaps TRBD1 as D (6 bases). The germline V gene has CDR1 KGHSH and CDR2 LQKENI. V lost 3 bases to trimming and J lost 0 bases, with 6 bases between them. CDR3 length equals 14 residues. The CDR3 sequence: CASSPGHSNQPQHF. The CDR3 bases are TGTGCCAGCTCACCGGGACATAGCAATCAGCCCCAGCATTTT.

This clone was observed many times. The J gene is TRBJ2-7, the V gene TRBV13; a weak D match, TRBD2 (5 bases). V was cut by 5 bases and J by 0 bases, with 11 bases left in between. This CDR3 is 14 amino acids long. Per germline, CDR1 PRHDT and CDR2 FYEKMQ (reference sequence). CDR3: CASSLLAGSYEQYF. In DNA form, the CDR3 reads TGTGCCAGCAGCCTTCTTGCGGGCTCCTACGAGCAGTACTTC.

This clone appeared once. The V gene is TRBV2, the J gene TRBJ2-2; TRBD1 agrees at 11 bases. Trimming removed 4 bases from V and 2 bases from J; junction bases left unmatched: 12. Germline CDR1 SNHLY, CDR2 FYNNEI. There are 19 residues in the CDR3. CDR3 sequence: CASSGTGGISGINTGELFF. The CDR3 coding sequence is TGTGCCAGCAGTGGGACAGGGGGCATCAGCGGGATAAACACCGGGGAGCTGTTTTTT. The entire variable domain, with the rest obtained from reference TRBV2 and TRBJ2-2, is as follows: EPEVTQTPSHQVTQMGQEVILRCVPISNHLYFYWYRQILGQKVEFLVSFYNNEISEKSEIFDDQFSVERPDGSNFTLKIRSTKLEDSAMYFCASSGTGGISGINTGELFFGEGSRLTVL.

Regarding this clone: The germline gene is not matched at one end of the junction; a read error may be the cause. The V call is TRBV24-1, the J call TRBJ1-3; TRBD1 might be the D (6 bases). This CDR3 is 13 amino acids long. Germline CDR1 KGHDR, CDR2 SFDVKD. DNA for the CDR3: TGTGCCACCACACAGGGCTCTGGAGACACCATATATTTT. Protein sequence: CATTQGSGDTIYF.

This clone occurred a few times. V usage is TRBV6-1 and J usage is TRBJ1-5; D is perhaps TRBD1 (5 bases). This CDR3 has 14 amino acids. Germline CDR1 and CDR2: MNHNS and SASEGT. The germline V and J ends were trimmed by 2 bases and 7 bases, with 12 bases remaining between them. Here the CDR3 reads CASSEFEGSQPQHF. The CDR3 nucleotides are TGTGCCAGCAGTGAATTCGAGGGGTCGCAGCCCCAGCATTTT.

By share, this clone ranks as medium-sized. The CDR3 here is CASSARTGGGNGYTF. CDR3 coding DNA: TGCGCCAGCAGCGCAAGGACAGGGGGGGGTAATGGCTACACCTTC. The rearrangement links TRBV5-1 to TRBJ1-2; the match to TRBD1 covers 10 bases. This CDR3 has 15 residues. V lost 4 bases and J lost 6; bases outside the gene matches: 9. CDR1 is SGHRS and CDR2 is YFSETQ in the germline V gene.

Concerning this clone: No conserved phenylalanine or tryptophan ends this CDR3, so it is likely a read error. The CDR3 region is CASSAGQVAEANVLTL. DNA for the CDR3: TGTGCCAGCAGTGCAGGACAGGTCGCTGAGGCCAACGTCCTGACTCTC. The rearrangement uses TRBV6-2 or TRBV6-3 and TRBJ2-6; 7 bases match TRBD1. From germline, CDR1 is MNHEY and CDR2 SVGEGT. CDR3 length: 16 residues. The V and J ends lost 5 bases and 6 bases, in that order; junction bases with no gene match: 10.

This clone was seen a handful of times. The rearrangement uses TRBV6-8 and TRBJ1-1; the match to TRBD1 covers 7 bases. Losses at the gene ends were 5 bases for V and 3 bases for J; bases not matched to a gene: 6. The CDR3 contains 14 residues. Germline values: CDR1 MNHGY, CDR2 SAAAGT. CDR3 nucleotide sequence: TGTGCCAGCAGTAAGACAGGGCCGGACACTGAAGCTTTCTTT. Its protein product is CASSKTGPDTEAFF.

The chain carries TRBV7-2 and TRBJ1-5, with D unclear. V shed 1 base and J shed 4 bases, with 11 bases lying between them. The CDR3 loop spans 15 amino acids. Germline V gives CDR1 SGHTA, CDR2 FQGNSA. Here the CDR3 reads CASSLGLTDNQPQHF. CDR3 DNA sequence: TGTGCCAGCAGCTTAGGACTCACAGATAATCAGCCCCAGCATTTT.

The rearrangement links TRBV4-1 to TRBJ2-7, with no clear D. Trimming stripped 0 bases from V and 7 bases from J, with 19 bases between. The CDR3 sequence is 16 residues long. The germline V gene has CDR1 MGHRA and CDR2 YSYEKL. CDR3 residues: CASSQEVAQNPREQYF. CDR3 bases: TGCGCCAGCAGCCAAGAGGTGGCGCAGAACCCGCGGGAGCAGTACTTC.

There are a few counts of this clone. CDR3 sequence reads: CATSTKTSTRREQYF. CDR3 in DNA: TGTGCCACCAGCACCAAGACTAGCACCAGGCGCGAGCAGTACTTC. The J gene is TRBJ2-7, the V gene TRBV15; TRBD2 agrees at 7 bases. Germline CDR1 reads LNHNV; CDR2 reads YYDKDF (reference sequence). This CDR3 region has 15 residues. V was pared by 4 bases and J by 6 bases, with 12 bases of the junction left unmatched.

This clone came up many times. This chain uses TRBV28 with TRBJ2-5; 9 bases map to TRBD1. J was trimmed by 3 bases and V by 7 bases; bases with no gene match: 12. Germline-derived CDR1 and CDR2 are MDHEN and SYDVKM. This CDR3 has 16 residues. The CDR3 loop reads CASNKQGAQWKETQYF. The CDR3 DNA is TGTGCCAGCAACAAACAGGGGGCCCAGTGGAAAGAGACCCAGTACTTC. The whole variable domain, remainder taken from reference TRBV28 and TRBJ2-5, is DVKVTQSSRYLVKRTGEKVFLECVQDMDHENMFWYRQDPGLGLRLIYFSYDVKMKEKGDIPEGYSVSREKKERFSLILESASTNQTSMYLCASNKQGAQWKETQYFGPGTRLLVL.

This clone is labeled as medium-sized. V gene TRBV2 combines with J gene TRBJ2-3; 8 bases line up with TRBD1. CDR3 length: 14 amino acids. V gave up 6 bases and J gave up 6 bases; unmatched junction bases: 8. The V gene's germline CDR1 is SNHLY and CDR2 FYNNEI. CDR3 amino acids: CASSRDRMVDTQYF. The DNA of the CDR3 is TGTGCCAGCAGCCGGGACAGGATGGTGGATACGCAGTATTTT.

This clone was seen repeatedly, ten times or more. The V gene is TRBV19, the J gene TRBJ1-1; D is uncertain. Germline assignment: CDR1 LNHDA and CDR2 SQIVND (reference sequence). The CDR3 is made up of 14 amino acids. The V end was cut by 7 bases, the J end by 7 bases, with 19 bases between. The CDR3 DNA reads as TGTGCCAGTACCCCACTGGATCTGCACGTTGAAGCTTTCTTT. Translation gives CASTPLDLHVEAFF.

This rearrangement joins TRBV6-5 to TRBJ2-7; 16 bases fit TRBD2. Germline V gives CDR1 MNHEY, CDR2 SVGAGI. The ends lost 2 bases at V and 6 bases at J; junction bases unmatched: 4. This CDR3 spans 16 amino acids. This CDR3 is CASSYGTSGRVSEQYF. DNA for the CDR3: TGTGCCAGCAGTTACGGGACTAGCGGGAGGGTTTCCGAGCAGTACTTC.

This clone was picked up many times. The rearrangement links TRBV18 to TRBJ2-6; TRBD2 matches at 8 bases. This CDR3 region has 17 residues. The germline gives CDR1 KGHSH, CDR2 LQKENI. V shed 3 bases, J shed 0 bases, and the junction held 4 bases outside the gene matches. The CDR3 coding sequence is TGTGCCAGCTCACCGACTAGCGTACTCTCTGGGGCCAACGTCCTGACTTTC. Protein: CASSPTSVLSGANVLTF. Based on the CDR3 plus reference TRBV18 and TRBJ2-6, the full variable domain is NAGVMQNPRHLVRRRGQEARLRCSPMKGHSHVYWYRQLPEEGLKFMVYLQKENIIDESGMPKERFSAEFPKEGPSILRIQQVVRGDSAAYFCASSPTSVLSGANVLTFGAGSRLTVL.